This entry describes one TCR beta chain. The antigen is not known. This specimen comes from a study of shared clonotypes between healthy human individuals. Study-level background: CD4 naive and memory got three plates each, CD8 naive two, CD8 memory one.

Produced via immunoSEQ multiplex PCR; TCRdb's table is partial and in-frame only. The sample carries 1.4 million or so clones, 97% to 99% recorded once. V was cut by 7 bases and J by 2 bases, with 5 bases left in between. Germline V gene data show CDR1 as DFQATT and CDR2 as SNEGSKA (reference sequence). The CDR3 is made up of 10 amino acids. The study, taken as a whole, reports: What rarefaction showed was incomplete sorted-subset sequencing despite large depth.

The chain carries TRBV20-1 and TRBJ2-5; D may match TRBD1 or TRBD2 (5 bases each). This sequence was found in a man aged 30 to 39 in good health. The specimen was naive CD4+ T cells sorted from blood. Subset denoted: CD45RA+ positively selected. The CDR3 nucleotides read TGCAGTGGGGGGCAAGAGACCCAGTACTTC. Amino acid sequence: CSGGQETQYF.